The 3 T cell receptor beta chains in this list originate from one sample, sequenced in a study of T cell responses to AZD1222 COVID-19 vaccine. Measured with immunoSEQ multiplex PCR; TCRdb has only the in-frame clones, and not every one. The repertoire consists of under 150,000 clones, with 85% to 95% occurring once and the leading ten covering approximately 3%. The sample in question was peripheral blood, obtained on day 0 of MenACWY control vaccination. These receptors were obtained from an adult in good health.

Worth noting for this clone: Other DNA sequences in the sample encode the same CDR3. V gene TRBV10-3 combines with J gene TRBJ1-2; no reliable D call. Trimming removed 0 bases at V and 8 bases at J, with 7 bases between. Germline V lookup: CDR1 ENHRY, CDR2 SYGVKD. The CDR3 consists of 12 residues. The CDR3 DNA follows: TGTGCCATCAGTGAGTCGGGTCAGGGCTACACCTTC. Its protein product is CAISESGQGYTF.

The chain joins TRBV5-6 to TRBJ1-5; 8 bases map to TRBD1. The J segment lost 7 bases and the V segment lost 0 bases, leaving 3 bases of the junction unmatched. The CDR3 sequence is 14 residues long. Per germline, CDR1 SGHDT and CDR2 YYEEEE. The CDR3 DNA sequence: TGTGCCAGCAGCTTGGTCGGGGACAGGCAGCCCCAGCATTTT. It codes for CASSLVGDRQPQHF.

This chain links TRBV6-6 with TRBJ2-3; TRBD1 matches at 9 bases. CDR3 length: 17 amino acids. Germline trimming cut 5 bases from V and 4 bases from J; bases unmatched to any gene: 13. CDR1 and CDR2 from the germline V gene are MNHNY and SVGAGI (reference sequence). CDR3 amino acids: CASSPPPGTGWADTQYF. CDR3 bases: TGTGCCAGCAGTCCCCCACCCGGGACAGGGTGGGCAGATACGCAGTATTTT.